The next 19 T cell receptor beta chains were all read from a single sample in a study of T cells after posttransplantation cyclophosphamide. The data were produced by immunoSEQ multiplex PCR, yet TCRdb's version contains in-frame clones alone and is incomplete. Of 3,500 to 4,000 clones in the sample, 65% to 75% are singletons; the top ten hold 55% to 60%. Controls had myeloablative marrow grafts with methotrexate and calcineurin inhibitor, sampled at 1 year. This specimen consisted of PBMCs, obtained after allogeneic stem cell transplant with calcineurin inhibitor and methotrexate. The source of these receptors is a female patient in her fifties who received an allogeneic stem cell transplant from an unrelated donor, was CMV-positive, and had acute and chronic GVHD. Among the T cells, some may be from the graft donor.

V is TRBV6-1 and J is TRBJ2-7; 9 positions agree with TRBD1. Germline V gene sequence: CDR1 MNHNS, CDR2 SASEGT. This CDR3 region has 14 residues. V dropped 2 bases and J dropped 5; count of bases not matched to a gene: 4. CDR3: CASSETQGAHEQYF. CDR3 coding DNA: TGTGCCAGCAGTGAAACACAGGGGGCCCACGAGCAGTACTTC.

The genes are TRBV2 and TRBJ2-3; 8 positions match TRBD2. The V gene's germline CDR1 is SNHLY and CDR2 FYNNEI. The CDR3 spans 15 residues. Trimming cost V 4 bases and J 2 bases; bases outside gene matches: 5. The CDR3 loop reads CASSASGGLTDTQYF. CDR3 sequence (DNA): TGTGCCAGCAGTGCGTCGGGGGGGCTCACAGATACGCAGTATTTT. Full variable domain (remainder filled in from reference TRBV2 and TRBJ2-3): EPEVTQTPSHQVTQMGQEVILRCVPISNHLYFYWYRQILGQKVEFLVSFYNNEISEKSEIFDDQFSVERPDGSNFTLKIRSTKLEDSAMYFCASSASGGLTDTQYFGPGTRLTVL.

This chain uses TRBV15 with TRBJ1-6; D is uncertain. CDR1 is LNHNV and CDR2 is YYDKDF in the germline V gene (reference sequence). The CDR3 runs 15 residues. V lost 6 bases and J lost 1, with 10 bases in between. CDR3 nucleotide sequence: TGTGCCACCAGTGCGGGGTTATCCTATAATTCACCCCTCCACTTT. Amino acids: CATSAGLSYNSPLHF.

The CDR3 nucleotides read TGTGCCAGCAGCTTAATTGGGACACAGCCCCAGCATTTT. This gives the protein CASSLIGTQPQHF. J is TRBJ1-5 and V is TRBV7-8; possible D gene TRBD1, 6 bases. Germline CDR1 SGHVS, CDR2 FQNEAQ. V dropped 2 bases and J dropped 7 bases, with 9 bases sitting between them. The CDR3 contains 13 residues.

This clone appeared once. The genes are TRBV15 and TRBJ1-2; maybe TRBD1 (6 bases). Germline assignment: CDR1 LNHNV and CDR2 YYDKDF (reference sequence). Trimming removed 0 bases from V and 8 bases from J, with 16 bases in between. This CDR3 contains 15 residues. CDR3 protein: CATSRERGGMKGYTF. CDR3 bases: TGTGCCACCAGCAGAGAAAGGGGGGGTATGAAGGGCTACACCTTC. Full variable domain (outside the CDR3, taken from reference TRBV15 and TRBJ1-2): DAMVIQNPRYQVTQFGKPVTLSCSQTLNHNVMYWYQQKSSQAPKLLFHYYDKDFNNEADTPDNFQSRRPNTSFCFLDIRSPGLGDTAMYLCATSRERGGMKGYTFGSGTRLTVV.

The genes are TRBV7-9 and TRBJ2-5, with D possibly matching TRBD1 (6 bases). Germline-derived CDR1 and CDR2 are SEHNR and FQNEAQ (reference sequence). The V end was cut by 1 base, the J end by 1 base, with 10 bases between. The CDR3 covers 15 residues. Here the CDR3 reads CASSLEAGVQETQYF. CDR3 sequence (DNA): TGTGCCAGCAGCTTAGAGGCAGGGGTCCAAGAGACCCAGTACTTC.

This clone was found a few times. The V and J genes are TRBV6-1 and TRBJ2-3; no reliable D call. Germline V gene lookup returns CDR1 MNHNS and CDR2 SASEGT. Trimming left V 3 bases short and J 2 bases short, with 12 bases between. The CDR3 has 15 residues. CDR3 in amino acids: CASSERGLYTDTQYF. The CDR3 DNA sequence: TGTGCCAGCAGTGAGCGCGGTCTATACACAGATACGCAGTATTTT.

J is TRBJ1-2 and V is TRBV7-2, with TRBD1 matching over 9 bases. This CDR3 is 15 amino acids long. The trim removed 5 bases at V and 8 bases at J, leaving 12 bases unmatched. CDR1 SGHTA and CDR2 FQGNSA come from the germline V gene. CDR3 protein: CASSTGTGLSGGYTF. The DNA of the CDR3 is TGTGCCAGCAGCACTGGGACAGGGTTGTCCGGAGGCTACACCTTC.

The CDR3 loop is CASSFTQAEEDEQFF. The DNA of the CDR3 is TGTGCCAGCAGCTTTACTCAAGCGGAAGAAGATGAGCAGTTCTTC. This chain uses TRBV5-6 with TRBJ2-1; a weak D match, TRBD2 (5 bases). The V and J ends lost 2 bases and 8 bases respectively, with 17 bases between them. The germline V gene encodes CDR1 SGHDT and CDR2 YYEEEE. The CDR3 is 15 residues long.

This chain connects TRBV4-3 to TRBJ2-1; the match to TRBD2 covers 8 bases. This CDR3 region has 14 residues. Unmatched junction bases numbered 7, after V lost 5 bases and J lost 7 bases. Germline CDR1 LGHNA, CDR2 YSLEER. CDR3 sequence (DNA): TGCGCCAGCAGCTCCCGAGCGGGAGTAAATGAGCAGTTCTTC. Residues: CASSSRAGVNEQFF.

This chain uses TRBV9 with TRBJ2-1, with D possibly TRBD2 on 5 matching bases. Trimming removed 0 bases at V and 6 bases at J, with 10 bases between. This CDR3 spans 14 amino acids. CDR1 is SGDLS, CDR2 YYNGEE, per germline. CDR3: CASSVAGSGNEQFF. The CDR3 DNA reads TGTGCCAGCAGCGTAGCTGGGAGTGGCAATGAGCAGTTCTTC.

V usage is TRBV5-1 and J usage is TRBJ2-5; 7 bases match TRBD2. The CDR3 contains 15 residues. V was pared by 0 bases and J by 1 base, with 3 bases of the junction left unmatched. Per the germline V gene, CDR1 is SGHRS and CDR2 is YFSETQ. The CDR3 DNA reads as TGCGCCAGCAGCTTGGCCCGCGGGGGCCAAGAGACCCAGTACTTC. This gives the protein CASSLARGGQETQYF.

This chain's CDR3 is CASSLDLNTEAFF. As DNA, the CDR3 is TGTGCCAGCAGCCTGGACTTGAACACTGAAGCTTTCTTT. This sequence joins TRBV28 and TRBJ1-1; D remains unclear. From germline, CDR1 is MDHEN and CDR2 SYDVKM. V lost 6 bases to trimming and J lost 0 bases, with 8 bases between them. The CDR3 length is 13 residues.

CDR3 residues: CASSKDRVGPRGADTQYF. DNA of the CDR3: TGCGCCAGCAGCAAGGACAGGGTCGGCCCCCGGGGCGCAGATACGCAGTATTTT. This chain uses TRBV5-1 with TRBJ2-3; 8 positions match TRBD1. The junction had 17 bases not matched to a gene; V was cut back by 4 bases and J by 4 bases. The germline V gene has CDR1 SGHRS and CDR2 YFSETQ. The CDR3 is 18 amino acids.

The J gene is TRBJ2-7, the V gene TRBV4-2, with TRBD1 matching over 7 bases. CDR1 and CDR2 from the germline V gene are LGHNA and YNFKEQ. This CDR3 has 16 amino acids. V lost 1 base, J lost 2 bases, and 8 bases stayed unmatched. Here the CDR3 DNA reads TGTGCCAGCAGCCAAGGGCACCGGGACAGCGCCTACGAGCAGTACTTC. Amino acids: CASSQGHRDSAYEQYF.

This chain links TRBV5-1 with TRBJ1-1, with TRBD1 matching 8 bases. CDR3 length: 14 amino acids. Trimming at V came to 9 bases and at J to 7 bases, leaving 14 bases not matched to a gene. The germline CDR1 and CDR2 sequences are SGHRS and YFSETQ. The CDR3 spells CATGRGQAAGEAFF. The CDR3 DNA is TGCGCCACGGGACGGGGACAGGCTGCCGGTGAAGCTTTCTTT. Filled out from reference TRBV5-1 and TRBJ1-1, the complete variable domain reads KAGVTQTPRYLIKTRGQQVTLSCSPISGHRSVSWYQQTPGQGLQFLFEYFSETQRNKGNFPGRFSGRQFSNSRSEMNVSTLELGDSALYLCATGRGQAAGEAFFGQGTRLTVV.

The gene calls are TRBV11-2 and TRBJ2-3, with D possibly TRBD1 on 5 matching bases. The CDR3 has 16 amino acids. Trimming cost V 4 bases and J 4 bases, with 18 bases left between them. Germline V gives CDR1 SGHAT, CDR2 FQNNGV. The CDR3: CASSCQTGRNADTQYF. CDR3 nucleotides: TGTGCCAGCAGCTGTCAAACAGGACGCAATGCAGATACGCAGTATTTT.

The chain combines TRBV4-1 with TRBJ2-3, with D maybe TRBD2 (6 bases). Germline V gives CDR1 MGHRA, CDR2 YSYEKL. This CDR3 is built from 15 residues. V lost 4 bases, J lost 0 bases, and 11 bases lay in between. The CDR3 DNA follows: TGCGCCAGCAGCCTCGGGACTTCAAGCACAGATACGCAGTATTTT. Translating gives CASSLGTSSTDTQYF.

CDR3 sequence reads: CASSQDSASGVYNEQFF. Written as DNA, the CDR3 is TGCGCCAGCAGCCAAGATTCGGCTAGCGGGGTATACAATGAGCAGTTCTTC. This chain joins TRBV4-1 and TRBJ2-1; TRBD2 agrees at 9 bases. The V and J ends lost 0 bases and 4 bases, in that order; junction bases with no gene match: 7. There are 17 residues in the CDR3. Looked up from germline, CDR1 is MGHRA and CDR2 is YSYEKL.